The 12 T cell receptor beta chains below were found in one sample sequenced in a study of cytomegalovirus exposure and HLA in healthy donors. 13 Jbeta primers and 60 Vbeta primers were used for the PCR. Generated by immunoSEQ multiplex PCR, the TCRdb table keeps only in-frame clones and is missing some. This sample yields about 200,000 clones, of which roughly 82% are seen a single time; 6% belongs to the top ten. The specimen was PBMCs. All receptors come from a middle-aged man in good health and CMV-seropositive.

This rearrangement joins TRBV27 to TRBJ2-5; 7 bases map to TRBD2. V dropped 5 bases and J dropped 5; count of bases not matched to a gene: 14. The CDR3 has 16 residues. Germline CDR1 is MNHEY and CDR2 is SMNVEV (reference sequence). The CDR3 DNA is TGTGCCAGCAGTCCCGCGGGGCGGCGGGAGATCGAGACCCAGTACTTC. Translation gives CASSPAGRREIETQYF.

The CDR3 spells CASSSLASSYNEQFF. The CDR3, as DNA: TGCGCCAGCAGCTCCCTAGCCAGCTCCTACAATGAGCAGTTCTTC. The chain combines TRBV5-1 with TRBJ2-1; tentatively, D is TRBD2 (5 bases). Trimming cost V 3 bases and J 0 bases, with 10 bases left between them. This CDR3 is built from 15 residues. Germline CDR1 SGHRS, CDR2 YFSETQ.

This chain links TRBV6-1 with TRBJ1-2, with 7 nucleotides matching TRBD1. The junction had 8 bases not matched to a gene; V was cut back by 6 bases and J by 4 bases. The CDR3 sequence is 14 residues long. Germline CDR1 reads MNHNS; CDR2 reads SASEGT. CDR3 DNA sequence: TGTGCCAGCAGAACAGGGGAGACCTTCTATGGCTACACCTTC. Amino acid sequence: CASRTGETFYGYTF.

This clone showed up just once. The J gene is TRBJ1-4, the V gene TRBV6-5; D might be TRBD1 (6 bases). Per the germline V gene, CDR1 is MNHEY and CDR2 is SVGAGI. The CDR3 contains 11 residues. Trimming stripped 7 bases from V and 8 bases from J, with 8 bases between. CDR3 region: CASMQGEKLFF. In DNA form, the CDR3 reads TGTGCCAGCATGCAGGGGGAAAAACTGTTTTTT.

This chain uses TRBV5-5 with TRBJ2-2; 13 bases fit TRBD2. CDR1 and CDR2 from the germline V gene are SGHKS and YYEKEE (reference sequence). V was pared by 0 bases and J by 5 bases, with 7 bases of the junction left unmatched. The CDR3 is 18 residues long. This CDR3 reads CASSLEGLAGAGTGELFF. The DNA of the CDR3 is TGTGCCAGCAGCTTGGAAGGACTAGCGGGAGCGGGGACCGGGGAGCTGTTTTTT.

Written as DNA, the CDR3 is TGTGCCTGGAGACTAGCGGACCCCTACGAGCAGTACTTC. It is translated as CAWRLADPYEQYF. The V gene is TRBV30, the J gene TRBJ2-7; the match to TRBD2 covers 8 bases. J gave up 2 bases and V 3 bases, and 3 bases lay outside the gene matches. Germline V gene data show CDR1 as GTSNPN and CDR2 as SVGIG (reference sequence). This CDR3 spans 13 amino acids.

The chain recombines TRBV11-2 with TRBJ1-2, with D perhaps matching TRBD1 (5 bases). Germline V CDR1 and CDR2: SGHAT, FQNNGV. The CDR3 has 15 amino acids. V lost 4 bases to trimming and J lost 2 bases, with 14 bases between them. The CDR3 sequence is CASSSRVGGNYGYTF. In nucleotides, the CDR3 is TGTGCCAGCAGCTCCCGTGTTGGGGGGAACTATGGCTACACCTTC.

The genes are TRBV30 and TRBJ2-2; 7 positions match TRBD2. The CDR3 extends over 15 amino acids. After removal of 3 bases from V and 1 base from J, the junction contained 5 bases not matched to a gene. CDR1 and CDR2 (germline): GTSNPN, SVGIG (reference sequence). CDR3 in amino acids: CAWRGSGQNTGELFF. DNA of the CDR3: TGTGCCTGGAGGGGTAGCGGGCAGAACACCGGGGAGCTGTTTTTT.

J is TRBJ2-2 and V is TRBV2; D call uncertain. V was pared by 1 base and J by 5 bases, with 14 bases between. Germline V gives CDR1 SNHLY, CDR2 FYNNEI. This CDR3 is built from 16 residues. The chain's CDR3 is CASSEERYLQTGELFF. The CDR3 nucleotides are TGTGCCAGCAGTGAAGAACGATACCTTCAGACCGGGGAGCTGTTTTTT. The full variable domain, its missing parts supplied by reference TRBV2 and TRBJ2-2, is EPEVTQTPSHQVTQMGQEVILRCVPISNHLYFYWYRQILGQKVEFLVSFYNNEISEKSEIFDDQFSVERPDGSNFTLKIRSTKLEDSAMYFCASSEERYLQTGELFFGEGSRLTVL.

This clone was seen more than once but under ten times. The chain has TRBV2 and TRBJ2-3; 9 bases line up with TRBD1. CDR1 is SNHLY, CDR2 FYNNEI, per germline. V lost 6 bases to trimming and J lost 3 bases; unmatched junction nucleotides: 7. The CDR3 totals 15 residues. The chain's CDR3 is CASRGDRGSTDTQYF. The CDR3 nucleotides are TGTGCCAGCAGGGGAGACAGGGGGAGTACAGATACGCAGTATTTT.

The chain recombines TRBV5-4 with TRBJ2-5, with D perhaps TRBD1 (6 bases). CDR1 and CDR2 (germline): SGHNT, YYREEE (reference sequence). The length of the CDR3 is 15 residues. The V end lost 6 bases, the J end lost 1 base, and 16 bases lay between the germline ends. The CDR3 bases are TGTGCCAGCAAGCCCCGGGCAGGGGCCCAAGAGACCCAGTACTTC. This codes for CASKPRAGAQETQYF.

The gene calls are TRBV13 and TRBJ2-3; TRBD2 matches 13 bases. The germline V gene has CDR1 PRHDT and CDR2 FYEKMQ (reference sequence). J lost 2 bases, V lost 5 bases, and 4 bases had no gene match. This CDR3 region has 16 residues. The CDR3 sequence: CASSHGLAGVTDTQYF. CDR3 DNA: TGTGCCAGCAGCCACGGACTAGCGGGAGTCACAGATACGCAGTATTTT.